The next 26 T cell receptor beta chains were all read from a single sample in a study of blood T cell repertoires in COVID-19. Sequencing was performed with immunoSEQ multiplex PCR; in TCRdb, only in-frame clones are kept and a portion is missing. The repertoire holds around 200,000 clones, with 75% to 90% as singletons. The source material was peripheral blood. Receptor source: a man in his forties with acute or convalescent COVID-19.

J is TRBJ2-5 and V is TRBV24-1; TRBD2 aligns across 10 bases. Germline V gene lookup returns CDR1 KGHDR and CDR2 SFDVKD. The junction had 5 bases not matched to a gene; V was cut back by 3 bases and J by 5 bases. This CDR3 region has 15 residues. CDR3 region: CATSDPAGGPETQYF. DNA of the CDR3: TGTGCCACCAGTGATCCAGCGGGAGGGCCGGAGACCCAGTACTTC.

CDR3 coding DNA: TGCAGCGTTGTCGGGGAGGATACTAGCACAGATACGCAGTATTTT. Its protein is CSVVGEDTSTDTQYF. V gene TRBV29-1 combines with J gene TRBJ2-3, with D perhaps TRBD2 (6 bases). V was trimmed by 4 bases and J by 0 bases, leaving 14 bases between them. The CDR3 length is 15 residues. Per germline, CDR1 SQVTM and CDR2 ANQGSEA.

The rearrangement uses TRBV3-1 (or the pseudogene TRBV3-2) and TRBJ1-4, with D maybe TRBD1 (5 bases). This CDR3 has 14 amino acids. CDR1 and CDR2 (germline): LGHDT, YNNKEL (reference sequence). V was clipped by 4 bases and J by 7 bases, with 13 bases between them. CDR3 residues: CASSLKAGVEKLFF. The CDR3 nucleotides are TGTGCCAGCAGCCTGAAGGCGGGGGTTGAAAAACTGTTTTTT.

The CDR3 region is CASRGGTAYGYTF. The CDR3 DNA reads TGTGCCAGTAGGGGGGGGACCGCCTATGGCTACACCTTC. The chain couples TRBV19 to TRBJ1-2; D possibly corresponds to TRBD1 (5 bases). This CDR3 has 13 amino acids. V gave up 6 bases and J gave up 4 bases, with 12 bases separating them. The V gene's germline CDR1 is LNHDA and CDR2 SQIVND (reference sequence). The entire variable domain, with the rest obtained from reference TRBV19 and TRBJ1-2, is as follows: DGGITQSPKYLFRKEGQNVTLSCEQNLNHDAMYWYRQDPGQGLRLIYYSQIVNDFQKGDIAEGYSVSREKKESFPLTVTSAQKNPTAFYLCASRGGTAYGYTFGSGTRLTVV.

The DNA for the CDR3 is TGCGCCAGCAACAACCAGGGGGCTCGGGATGAGCAGTTCTTC. Translated: CASNNQGARDEQFF. The chain couples TRBV10-1 to TRBJ2-1; the match to TRBD1 covers 8 bases. This CDR3 contains 14 residues. Germline V gene lookup returns CDR1 WNHNN and CDR2 SYGVQD (reference sequence). The J segment lost 8 bases and the V segment lost 7 bases, leaving 10 bases of the junction unmatched.

This clone was counted only a few times. The V and J genes are TRBV7-3 and TRBJ2-3, with a tentative D call TRBD2 (6 bases). The CDR3 runs to 15 residues. CDR1 is SGHTA, CDR2 FQGTGA, per germline. The V end was cut by 5 bases, the J end by 5 bases, with 17 bases between. The CDR3 loop reads CASSPHGLPQDTQYF. In nucleotides, the CDR3 is TGTGCCAGCAGCCCACACGGACTACCACAAGATACGCAGTATTTT.

The genes are TRBV30 and TRBJ2-7, with 7 bases fitting TRBD2. CDR3 length: 15 amino acids. Germline trimming cut 0 bases from V and 2 bases from J; bases unmatched to any gene: 7. Germline V lookup: CDR1 GTSNPN, CDR2 SVGIG (reference sequence). Here the CDR3 DNA reads TGTGCCTGGAGTGTGGGGGGGACGGGGACCTACGAGCAGTACTTC. It specifies CAWSVGGTGTYEQYF.

The chain carries TRBV4-3 and TRBJ2-1; 11 bases align to TRBD2. CDR1 is LGHNA and CDR2 is YSLEER in the germline V gene. The V segment lost 1 base and the J segment 15 bases; nucleotides outside the gene matches: 8. CDR3 length equals 14 residues. CDR3 protein: CASSQASLAGVRFF. CDR3 nucleotides: TGCGCCAGCAGCCAAGCCTCACTAGCGGGAGTTAGGTTCTTC.

The rearrangement joins TRBV30 to TRBJ2-7, with a tentative D call TRBD1 (5 bases). Germline V gives CDR1 GTSNPN, CDR2 SVGIG (reference sequence). The CDR3 extends over 13 amino acids. Trimming removed 4 bases at V and 2 bases at J, with 12 bases between. The CDR3 coding sequence is TGTGCCTGGATCAGGGAACTCCCCTACGAGCAGTACTTC. Translated: CAWIRELPYEQYF.

This chain joins TRBV9 and TRBJ1-1; D is uncertain. V was clipped by 0 bases and J by 1 base, with 7 bases between them. CDR3 length: 14 amino acids. Germline lookup yields CDR1 SGDLS and CDR2 YYNGEE. The CDR3 spells CASSVAGKNTEAFF. The CDR3 DNA follows: TGTGCCAGCAGCGTAGCAGGAAAGAACACTGAAGCTTTCTTT.

The CDR3 region is CASSQYGTGEGGYTF. CDR3 coding DNA: TGCGCCAGCAGCCAATATGGGACAGGGGAGGGTGGCTACACCTTC. V is TRBV4-1 and J is TRBJ1-2, with 10 bases lining up with TRBD1. CDR1 MGHRA and CDR2 YSYEKL come from the germline V gene. The CDR3 length is 15 residues. Trimming took 2 bases from V and 7 from J; bases not matched to a gene: 7.

J is TRBJ1-4 and V is TRBV11-2; D may be TRBD1 (6 bases). In germline, CDR1 is SGHAT, CDR2 FQNNGV. This CDR3 has 15 residues. Deletions cut 5 bases from V and 6 bases from J, with 16 bases between. The CDR3 nucleotides read TGTGCCAGCAGCACTGGATCAGGGGCGCATGAAAAACTGTTTTTT. Translating gives CASSTGSGAHEKLFF.

The table lists this clone with a few counts. The CDR3 region has the DNA TGCGCCAGCAGCCGGGATGGCCTGACAGGCCAGCAAACAGATACGCAGTATTTT. It translates to CASSRDGLTGQQTDTQYF. The chain links TRBV4-1 to TRBJ2-3, with D tentatively TRBD1 (6 bases). The CDR3 runs to 18 residues. Trimming stripped 4 bases from V and 3 bases from J, with 23 bases between. CDR1 MGHRA and CDR2 YSYEKL come from the germline V gene.

The chain recombines TRBV6-1 with TRBJ2-7; 9 positions agree with TRBD1. Germline V CDR1 and CDR2: MNHNS, SASEGT. Germline trimming cut 2 bases from V and 3 bases from J; bases unmatched to any gene: 5. This CDR3 has 15 amino acids. The CDR3 loop is CASSEIEDRGYEQYF. The CDR3 region has the DNA TGTGCCAGCAGTGAAATCGAGGACAGGGGCTACGAGCAGTACTTC.

The V and J genes are TRBV14 and TRBJ2-7; no clear D gene. V dropped 4 bases and J dropped 0 bases, with 13 bases sitting between them. The CDR3 covers 15 residues. CDR1 and CDR2 (germline): SGHDN, FVKESK. The CDR3 sequence is CASSLGRWASYEQYF. CDR3 DNA sequence: TGTGCCAGCAGCCTTGGGCGTTGGGCCTCCTACGAGCAGTACTTC.

V is TRBV19 and J is TRBJ2-2; D may be TRBD2 (6 bases). V was clipped by 4 bases and J by 2 bases, with 8 bases between them. Germline CDR1 LNHDA, CDR2 SQIVND (reference sequence). CDR3 length: 14 residues. CDR3 amino acids: CASSTGLNTGELFF. DNA of the CDR3: TGTGCCAGTAGTACAGGACTAAACACCGGGGAGCTGTTTTTT. Complete variable domain (other parts from reference TRBV19 and TRBJ2-2): DGGITQSPKYLFRKEGQNVTLSCEQNLNHDAMYWYRQDPGQGLRLIYYSQIVNDFQKGDIAEGYSVSREKKESFPLTVTSAQKNPTAFYLCASSTGLNTGELFFGEGSRLTVL.

J is TRBJ1-2 and V is TRBV19; 8 bases agree with TRBD1. Losses at the gene ends were 6 bases for V and 5 bases for J; bases not matched to a gene: 8. The length of the CDR3 is 14 residues. Germline V CDR1 and CDR2: LNHDA, SQIVND (reference sequence). CDR3 coding DNA: TGTGCCAGTAGGCGGACAGGGACTTTTTATGGCTACACCTTC. Encoded protein: CASRRTGTFYGYTF.

The V and J genes are TRBV27 and TRBJ2-3, with a weak D call TRBD2 (5 bases). V was pared by 8 bases and J by 4 bases, with 16 bases between. Germline V lookup: CDR1 MNHEY, CDR2 SMNVEV (reference sequence). The CDR3 totals 14 residues. CDR3 coding DNA: TGTGCCAGCCAGCTAGCAGCACGGGCAGATACGCAGTATTTT. It codes for CASQLAARADTQYF.

V is TRBV29-1 and J is TRBJ2-2; D might be TRBD2 (5 bases). Trimming cost V 6 bases and J 7 bases, with 15 bases left between them. The CDR3 spans 13 residues. Germline V gene lookup returns CDR1 SQVTM and CDR2 ANQGSEA. The CDR3 sequence: CSVGRVASGELFF. DNA for the CDR3: TGCAGCGTAGGACGGGTAGCGAGCGGGGAGCTGTTTTTT.

The rearrangement links TRBV24-1 to TRBJ2-7; 10 bases agree with TRBD2. Germline assignment: CDR1 KGHDR and CDR2 SFDVKD. This CDR3 is 14 amino acids long. J gave up 4 bases and V 2 bases, and 1 base lay outside the gene matches. As DNA, the CDR3 is TGTGCCACCAGTGATTGGACTAGCGGTTACGAGCAGTACTTC. Its protein is CATSDWTSGYEQYF.

This chain uses TRBV27 with TRBJ2-7, with a possible D match to TRBD1 (5 bases). CDR1 is MNHEY and CDR2 is SMNVEV in the germline V gene (reference sequence). The ends were cut back, 5 bases at V and 6 bases at J, with 20 bases in the middle. The CDR3 is 15 residues long. The CDR3 DNA reads as TGTGCCAGCAGTAGGGAACCCGGCCCAAGGGGCGAGCAGTACTTC. Translated, it gives CASSREPGPRGEQYF.

The chain has TRBV5-4 and TRBJ1-4, with D hard to call. The CDR3 runs to 14 residues. CDR1 and CDR2 (germline): SGHNT, YYREEE (reference sequence). The ends were cut back, 0 bases at V and 8 bases at J, with 11 bases in the middle. The CDR3 reads CASSLEPRAEKLFF. CDR3 coding DNA: TGTGCCAGCAGCTTGGAACCGAGAGCAGAAAAACTGTTTTTT.

This rearrangement joins TRBV28 to TRBJ1-6; no reliable D call. This CDR3 has 16 residues. CDR1 is MDHEN and CDR2 is SYDVKM in the germline V gene. V gave up 2 bases and J gave up 0 bases, with 8 bases separating them. The CDR3 protein is CASSLHTNSYNSPLHF. CDR3 bases: TGTGCCAGCAGTTTACACACAAACTCCTATAATTCACCCCTCCACTTT.

The V call is TRBV5-1, the J call TRBJ1-5, with D possibly matching TRBD1 (5 bases). CDR3 size: 14 residues. Between the trimmed V and J ends, which lost 1 base and 5 bases, there was a span of 10 bases. The germline CDR1 and CDR2 sequences are SGHRS and YFSETQ. CDR3 region: CASSLNGGDQPQHF. The CDR3 nucleotides are TGCGCCAGCAGCTTGAACGGAGGGGATCAGCCCCAGCATTTT.

The chain links TRBV10-2 to TRBJ2-7, with TRBD1 matching over 9 bases. Germline values: CDR1 WSHSY, CDR2 SAAADI. The CDR3 runs 14 residues. V lost 6 bases to trimming and J lost 1 base; unmatched junction nucleotides: 4. CDR3 region: CASSDGTGSYEQYF. The CDR3 DNA is TGCGCCAGCAGCGACGGGACAGGGTCCTACGAGCAGTACTTC.

The rearrangement links TRBV4-2 to TRBJ2-1, with 9 positions matching TRBD2. V was pared by 2 bases and J by 9 bases, with 8 bases of the junction left unmatched. The CDR3 sequence is 15 residues long. Looked up from germline, CDR1 is LGHNA and CDR2 is YNFKEQ. The CDR3 reads CASSQTRGGAGEQFF. The DNA of the CDR3 is TGTGCCAGCAGCCAAACTCGCGGGGGGGCGGGTGAGCAGTTCTTC.